This T cell receptor beta chain comes out of a study of CD8 T cells in ankylosing spondylitis (dated by TCRdb to about 2017). Some background on the complete study: T cell receptor beta repertoires were profiled in healthy donors and ankylosing spondylitis patients so that disease-linked TCR variants could be found. The whole study cohort included some 100 healthy donors and 20 to 25 ankylosing spondylitis patients. Peripheral blood was sampled, and synovial fluid was additionally collected from ankylosing spondylitis patients. The paper's findings and limits, for the study overall: A TCR beta motif of 8 or 9 highly homologous amino acid variants appeared characteristic of blood from ankylosing spondylitis patients. Some motif variants had previously been reported in the synovial fluid and blood of reactive arthritis patients, which suggests shared mechanisms of disease initiation. The disease-linked clones showed a CD8+ phenotype and occurred at relatively low frequencies in peripheral blood. According to the report, matched synovial fluid samples from ankylosing spondylitis patients were significantly enriched for the disease-linked clones.

From the cysteine up to the phenylalanine, the CDR3 has a length of 17 residues. This entry keeps only the CDR3 DNA: 51 bases, framed from base 1. The germline V end is reduced by 1 base and the J end by 8 bases; junction bases left unmatched: 15. Looking up the germline V gene (reference sequence) yields CDR1 DFQATT and CDR2 SNEGSKA. This clonotype was seen a few times. The specificity of this receptor is unknown. Base qualities are not recorded, but no much larger clone differs from it by a single base. For sequencing, an Illumina HiSeq 2500 was employed. TCR beta libraries were prepared by quantitative 5'-RACE with molecular barcodes. The authors' analysis ran thus. To identify disease-linked TCR variants, a new computational method was used, one built on a probabilistic model of VDJ rearrangement. TCRdb reprocessed the public reads (quality trimming at Q25 with fastp, clone calling with MiXCR) and kept in-frame beta chains. Identical CDR3 proteins give one entry, which carries the most common genes and DNA. None of the V and J calls come from the authors' own analysis; TCRdb made them. Recorded for this sample are 130,000 or so distinct CDR3 sequences; 7% of them occurred a single time. Clones ranked in the top ten supply 9.5% to 15% of the sample.

Recombination linked TRBV20-1 to TRBJ2-1; TRBD2 aligns with 9 central bases. Sample: blood, either unsorted or a sorted T cell fraction (not recorded which). The receptor was derived from a male donor with ankylosing spondylitis or in good health (not recorded which). The CDR3 corresponds to CSARGTSGTSLVDEQFF. The base sequence is TGCAGTGCTAGAGGGACCTCCGGGACTAGCTTAGTTGATGAGCAGTTCTTC.